These 19 T cell receptor beta chains came from one sample sequenced in a study of blood T cell repertoires in COVID-19. Repertoires were generated with immunoSEQ multiplex PCR, while TCRdb's copy carries only in-frame clones and drops some. This sample has around 88,000 clones; 90% occur once, and the top ten carry approximately 1.6%. The specimen was peripheral blood. The receptors shown here come from a man in his sixties with acute or convalescent COVID-19.

The chain uses TRBV5-1 and TRBJ2-7, with TRBD2 identical over 8 bases. Germline V CDR1 and CDR2: SGHRS, YFSETQ. The CDR3 runs to 14 residues. J lost 9 bases, V lost 3 bases, and 11 bases had no gene match. The CDR3 sequence: CASSSGTGTSRQYF. CDR3 nucleotides: TGCGCCAGCAGCTCCGGGACGGGGACTAGTAGGCAGTACTTC.

V is TRBV5-5 and J is TRBJ2-7, with 7 bases identical to TRBD2. CDR3 size: 14 residues. Germline loops: CDR1 SGHKS, CDR2 YYEKEE (reference sequence). Unmatched junction bases numbered 6, after V lost 2 bases and J lost 4 bases. The DNA for the CDR3 is TGTGCCAGCAGCTTAAGTCGGGGGGTGTACGAGCAGTACTTC. This codes for CASSLSRGVYEQYF.

This chain uses TRBV18 with TRBJ2-3; 7 bases align to TRBD1. Germline CDR1 and CDR2: KGHSH and LQKENI. CDR3 length: 16 amino acids. V was clipped by 4 bases and J by 2 bases; unmatched bases: 9. The chain's CDR3 is CASSQPSGQNTDTQYF. The CDR3, as DNA: TGTGCCAGCTCACAACCCTCGGGACAGAACACAGATACGCAGTATTTT.

About this clone itself: One junction end disagrees with the germline gene, perhaps due to a read error. The chain joins TRBV7-7 to TRBJ2-5, with TRBD2 identical over 7 bases. The CDR3 loop spans 15 amino acids. Germline loops: CDR1 SSHAT, CDR2 FNYEAQ (reference sequence). The DNA of the CDR3 is TGTGCTAGCAGCTACTCGCGGGAGAGATGGGAGACCCAGTACTTC. Its protein is CASSYSRERWETQYF. Full variable domain (missing parts from reference TRBV7-7 and TRBJ2-5): GAGVSQSPRYKVTKRGQDVTLRCDPISSHATLYWYQQALGQGPEFLTYFNYEAQPDKSGLPSDRFSAERPEGSISTLTIQRTEQRDSAMYRCASSYSRERWETQYFGPGTRLLVL.

The DNA for the CDR3 is TGTGCCAGCAGTGTTGTTATGAACACTGAAGCTTTCTTT. Encoded protein: CASSVVMNTEAFF. V is TRBV2 and J is TRBJ1-1, with D unresolved. This CDR3 has 13 amino acids. V lost 4 bases to trimming and J lost 0 bases, with 6 bases between them. In germline, CDR1 is SNHLY, CDR2 FYNNEI.

The chain couples TRBV5-4 to TRBJ1-5; D not certain. Germline loops: CDR1 SGHNT, CDR2 YYREEE (reference sequence). V was cut by 0 bases and J by 4 bases, with 5 bases left in between. CDR3 length equals 13 residues. In nucleotides, the CDR3 is TGTGCCAGCAGCTTGGGCAGTAATCAGCCCCAGCATTTT. As protein: CASSLGSNQPQHF.

This clone was recorded a few times. CDR3 protein: CASSEAGQGASYEQYF. CDR3 sequence (DNA): TGCGCCAGCAGTGAGGCAGGACAGGGGGCCTCCTACGAGCAGTACTTC. This chain joins TRBV10-1 and TRBJ2-7; 11 bases agree with TRBD1. Germline loops: CDR1 WNHNN, CDR2 SYGVQD (reference sequence). V dropped 2 bases and J dropped 0; count of bases not matched to a gene: 3. CDR3 length equals 16 residues.

The J gene is TRBJ2-5, the V gene TRBV7-6; D perhaps matches TRBD1 (6 bases). This CDR3 is built from 13 residues. V was pared by 5 bases and J by 4 bases, with 11 bases between. The germline gives CDR1 SGHVS, CDR2 FNYEAQ. The CDR3 sequence: CASSQRTAETQYF. The CDR3 DNA reads TGTGCCAGCAGCCAAAGGACAGCAGAGACCCAGTACTTC.

Concerning this clone: One end of the junction is discordant with germline, which a read error may explain. The chain employs TRBV7-7 and TRBJ2-3; 9 bases are a match to TRBD1. From germline, CDR1 is SSHAT and CDR2 FNYEAQ (reference sequence). The CDR3 totals 16 residues. Written as DNA, the CDR3 is TGTGCTAGCAGCCCCCCCCACAGGGGGCTCACAGATACGCAGTATTTT. Protein product: CASSPPHRGLTDTQYF.

V and J are TRBV7-2 and TRBJ2-7; the D gene is possibly TRBD2 (5 bases). V was pared by 5 bases and J by 0 bases, with 14 bases between. The CDR3 loop spans 15 amino acids. CDR1 is SGHTA and CDR2 is FQGNSA in the germline V gene. The CDR3 coding sequence is TGTGCCAGCAGCGCCGCTAGTGGGAGCTCCTACGAGCAGTACTTC. It specifies CASSAASGSSYEQYF. Full variable domain (missing parts from reference TRBV7-2 and TRBJ2-7): GAGVSQSPSNKVTEKGKDVELRCDPISGHTALYWYRQSLGQGLEFLIYFQGNSAPDKSGLPSDRFSAERTGGSVSTLTIQRTQQEDSAVYLCASSAASGSSYEQYFGPGTRLTVT.

This rearrangement joins TRBV5-8 to TRBJ1-1; D uncertain. Germline V gene data show CDR1 as SGHTS and CDR2 as YDEGEE. The V gene lost 0 bases and the J gene lost 2 bases, with 8 bases spanning the gap. The CDR3 is made up of 14 amino acids. This CDR3 is CASSLGGVNTEAFF. CDR3 nucleotides: TGTGCCAGCAGCTTGGGAGGAGTTAACACTGAAGCTTTCTTT.

The rearrangement links TRBV6-5 to TRBJ2-2, with a tentative D call TRBD2 (6 bases). Looked up from germline, CDR1 is MNHEY and CDR2 is SVGAGI. This CDR3 contains 14 residues. V shed 8 bases and J shed 2 bases, with 12 bases lying between them. The CDR3 loop reads CASGSGPNTGELFF. The CDR3 nucleotides read TGTGCCAGCGGGAGCGGGCCTAACACCGGGGAGCTGTTTTTT.

In this sample, this clone turned up once. The chain employs TRBV9 and TRBJ1-2; TRBD1 aligns across 8 bases. The CDR3 has 12 residues. Germline V gives CDR1 SGDLS, CDR2 YYNGEE. V lost 5 bases and J lost 8; bases outside the gene matches: 5. The CDR3: CASSAQGAGYTF. DNA of the CDR3: TGTGCCAGCAGTGCTCAGGGGGCAGGCTACACCTTC.

This chain joins TRBV6-2 or TRBV6-3 and TRBJ2-7; tentatively, D is TRBD2 (6 bases). The length of the CDR3 is 12 residues. Trimming took 5 bases from V and 1 from J, leaving 6 bases between them. CDR1 is MNHEY, CDR2 SVGEGT, per germline. The CDR3, as DNA: TGTGCCAGCAGTGGACTATCCTACGAGCAGTACTTC. Translated: CASSGLSYEQYF.

J is TRBJ2-7 and V is TRBV28; TRBD2 matches 15 bases. The CDR3 is 14 amino acids. Germline assignment: CDR1 MDHEN and CDR2 SYDVKM. With 8 bases clipped from V and 7 bases from J, the junction kept 6 bases outside the gene matches. The CDR3 DNA reads as TGTGCCAGCGGCACCGGGACTAGCGGGAGGGAGCAGTACTTC. It is translated as CASGTGTSGREQYF.

This chain connects TRBV28 to TRBJ1-5; D is undetermined. The length of the CDR3 is 17 residues. Germline CDR1 reads MDHEN; CDR2 reads SYDVKM. The germline V and J ends were trimmed by 1 base and 0 bases, with 13 bases remaining between them. The CDR3 DNA reads TGTGCCAGCAGTTTATTAGCCCCGGATTATAGCAATCAGCCCCAGCATTTT. It specifies CASSLLAPDYSNQPQHF.

The CDR3 is CASSIEETPAYEQYF. In nucleotides, the CDR3 is TGTGCCAGTAGTATAGAAGAGACTCCGGCCTACGAGCAGTACTTC. V gene TRBV19 combines with J gene TRBJ2-7; D not certain. The V gene's germline CDR1 is LNHDA and CDR2 SQIVND (reference sequence). V lost 0 bases to trimming and J lost 2 bases, with 11 bases between them. This CDR3 has 15 residues.

This sequence joins TRBV19 and TRBJ2-5, with 10 nucleotides matching TRBD1. CDR3 size: 15 residues. The trim removed 1 base at V and 5 bases at J, leaving 4 bases unmatched. The V gene's germline CDR1 is LNHDA and CDR2 SQIVND (reference sequence). CDR3 in amino acids: CASSIGTGGWETQYF. The CDR3 region has the DNA TGTGCCAGTAGTATAGGGACAGGGGGTTGGGAGACCCAGTACTTC.

The rearrangement joins TRBV6-2 or TRBV6-3 to TRBJ2-5; possibly TRBD2 for D (5 bases). CDR1 is MNHEY, CDR2 SVGEGT, per germline. The CDR3 runs 14 residues. V was shortened by 4 bases and J by 2 bases, with 11 bases between the two germline ends. CDR3 DNA sequence: TGTGCCAGCAGTTCTGGCGGGCTTCAAGAGACCCAGTACTTC. This gives the protein CASSSGGLQETQYF.